What follows describes a single TCR beta chain. The authors ran a second PCR of about 6 to 11 cycles using a sample-barcoded 5' primer and a J-beta primer mix. TCRdb reprocessed the 5' RACE reads via MiXCR and lists one record per CDR3 protein. The table has some 640,000 distinct CDR3 sequences, 45% to 50% seen once; the top ten hold about a third. The CDR3 is 14 amino acids. Germline CDR1 is MNHEY and CDR2 is SMNVEV (reference sequence). Trimming took off 4 bases at V and 8 bases at J, with 14 bases between the two ends. The data originate from a study of blood T cells in healthy people across ages. Sequenced input: blood. The source of this sequence is a woman between 55 and 75 years old in good health. The chain joins TRBV27 to TRBJ1-4; tentatively, D is TRBD1 (6 bases). CDR3 sequence (DNA): TGTGCCAGCAGTTCCACCCCAGGGGCCGAAAAACTGTTTTTT. It specifies CASSSTPGAEKLFF.